Below, 2 T cell receptor beta chains from the same sample are listed, as sequenced in a study of cytomegalovirus exposure and HLA in healthy donors. Primers for the PCR totalled 60 Vbeta and 13 Jbeta. Method: immunoSEQ multiplex PCR; TCRdb's copy keeps in-frame clones and lacks some. Of about 160,000 clones listed, approximately 80% are singletons. The material sequenced was PBMCs. The receptors come from a man aged 30-40 years in good health and CMV-seropositive.

The chain has TRBV7-2 and TRBJ1-4, with D perhaps TRBD1 (5 bases). The CDR3 has 14 residues. CDR1 is SGHTA and CDR2 is FQGNSA in the germline V gene. Trimming shortened V by 0 bases and J by 8 bases, and 10 bases separated the two germline ends. DNA for the CDR3: TGTGCCAGCAGCTTAGCCAGGGTGGGGGAAAAACTGTTTTTT. Amino acid sequence: CASSLARVGEKLFF.

The J gene is TRBJ2-3, the V gene TRBV25-1, with 8 bases aligning to TRBD1. The V segment lost 3 bases and the J segment 2 bases; nucleotides outside the gene matches: 10. Germline V gives CDR1 MGHDK, CDR2 SYGVNS. There are 17 residues in the CDR3. The CDR3 is CASSDPSGTGSTDTQYF. The DNA for the CDR3 is TGTGCCAGCAGTGACCCATCCGGGACAGGATCCACAGATACGCAGTATTTT. The full variable domain, its missing parts supplied by reference TRBV25-1 and TRBJ2-3, is EADIYQTPRYLVIGTGKKITLECSQTMGHDKMYWYQQDPGMELHLIHYSYGVNSTEKGDLSSESTVSRIRTEHFPLTLESARPSHTSQYLCASSDPSGTGSTDTQYFGPGTRLTVL.